These 18 T cell receptor beta chains were all obtained from the same sample, sequenced in a study of PD-L1 blockade in urothelial cancer. Time point described: pretreatment peripheral blood. Only in-frame clones appear in the TCRdb table, and some are missing; sequencing was by immunoSEQ multiplex PCR. The sample comprises some 100,000 clones, around 89% of which are singletons, and 0.97% rests with the top ten. The starting material was PBMCs, obtained around atezolizumab (anti-PD-L1) treatment. The origin of the receptors is a woman aged 80 or over with urothelial cancer.

The rearrangement links TRBV5-4 to TRBJ2-5; 9 nucleotides align to TRBD1. The trim removed 2 bases at V and 3 bases at J, leaving 2 bases unmatched. The germline V gene has CDR1 SGHNT and CDR2 YYREEE (reference sequence). This CDR3 has 14 residues. The CDR3 DNA sequence: TGTGCCAGCAGCTTACAGGGGGCGAAAGAGACCCAGTACTTC. Residues: CASSLQGAKETQYF.

V usage is TRBV11-3 and J usage is TRBJ1-1; 8 bases are shared with TRBD1. Germline V gives CDR1 SGHNT, CDR2 YENEEA. J gave up 3 bases and V 4 bases, and 7 bases lay outside the gene matches. This CDR3 region has 15 residues. The CDR3 DNA sequence: TGTGCCAGCAGCTCCCCAGGGGGCAAGGACACTGAAGCTTTCTTT. It encodes CASSSPGGKDTEAFF.

The chain has TRBV9 and TRBJ2-2; the match to TRBD2 covers 11 bases. Per germline, CDR1 SGDLS and CDR2 YYNGEE. Unmatched junction bases numbered 10, after V lost 4 bases and J lost 2 bases. This CDR3 region has 18 residues. The CDR3 sequence is CASSPRLGLADNTGELFF. CDR3 sequence (DNA): TGTGCCAGCAGCCCGCGTCTGGGACTAGCGGATAACACCGGGGAGCTGTTTTTT.

CDR3 loop: CASSRIGDFNYGYTF. The CDR3 coding sequence is TGTGCCAGCAGTCGGATCGGGGACTTTAACTATGGCTACACCTTC. The chain uses TRBV28 and TRBJ1-2, with D possibly being TRBD1 (5 bases). Germline V CDR1 and CDR2: MDHEN, SYDVKM. The CDR3 totals 15 residues. The V end lost 5 bases, the J end lost 1 base, and 14 bases lay between the germline ends.

V and J are TRBV6-9 and TRBJ2-7; tentative D call: TRBD2 (6 bases). V lost 0 bases and J 2 bases, leaving 14 bases between the germline ends. CDR1 is MNHGY, CDR2 SVAAGI, per germline. The CDR3 contains 16 residues. The CDR3 DNA reads TGTGCCAGCAGTTATTCTAAGGGACTCTGGACCTACGAGCAGTACTTC. Its translation: CASSYSKGLWTYEQYF.

The genes are TRBV4-2 and TRBJ2-5; TRBD2 matches 10 bases. The CDR3 is 16 residues long. Germline CDR1 reads LGHNA; CDR2 reads YNFKEQ. V trimming: 0 bases; J trimming: 3 bases; junction bases outside the gene matches: 4. The CDR3 reads CASSQEPLAGKETQYF. CDR3 in DNA: TGTGCCAGCAGCCAAGAACCACTAGCGGGAAAAGAGACCCAGTACTTC.

This clone was counted between two and nine times. This chain connects TRBV10-2 to TRBJ2-2; tentative D call: TRBD2 (7 bases). This CDR3 has 14 residues. The V and J ends lost 8 bases and 12 bases respectively, with 22 bases between them. CDR1 and CDR2 from the germline V gene are WSHSY and SAAADI. As DNA, the CDR3 is TGCGCCAGCGGGGGATCGGGGGGCGAGGGGAAGCTGTTTTTT. Amino acids: CASGGSGGEGKLFF.

The genes are TRBV19 and TRBJ2-5; unclear D gene. This CDR3 is built from 11 residues. V was cut by 5 bases and J by 5 bases, with 6 bases left in between. In germline, CDR1 is LNHDA, CDR2 SQIVND (reference sequence). The DNA of the CDR3 is TGTGCCAGTAGTGAGGAGGAGACCCAGTACTTC. It specifies CASSEEETQYF.

The chain links TRBV19 to TRBJ1-5; maybe TRBD1 (5 bases). The germline gives CDR1 LNHDA, CDR2 SQIVND (reference sequence). V was trimmed by 3 bases and J by 7 bases, leaving 10 bases between them. The CDR3 has 13 residues. The CDR3 DNA reads TGTGCCAGTAGTATTTCGGGGGACCAGCCCCAGCATTTT. It translates to CASSISGDQPQHF.

The chain links TRBV10-1 to TRBJ2-7; 7 positions agree with TRBD2. V gave up 9 bases and J gave up 4 bases; unmatched junction bases: 12. Germline V gene sequence: CDR1 WNHNN, CDR2 SYGVQD (reference sequence). The CDR3 spans 14 residues. CDR3 region: CASAKAGVTYEQYF. CDR3 sequence (DNA): TGCGCCAGTGCCAAGGCGGGGGTAACTTACGAGCAGTACTTC.

The chain combines TRBV18 with TRBJ2-2; 9 bases line up with TRBD1. There are 17 residues in the CDR3. Germline CDR1 reads KGHSH; CDR2 reads LQKENI. The trim removed 2 bases at V and 0 bases at J, leaving 4 bases unmatched. The CDR3 reads CASSPRTGAANTGELFF. CDR3 nucleotides: TGTGCCAGCTCACCAAGGACAGGGGCCGCGAACACCGGGGAGCTGTTTTTT.

The genes are TRBV6-6 and TRBJ2-7, with TRBD2 identical over 14 bases. J was trimmed by 6 bases and V by 2 bases; bases with no gene match: 6. Germline CDR1 is MNHNY and CDR2 is SVGAGI (reference sequence). CDR3 size: 16 residues. CDR3 in DNA: TGTGCCAGCAGTTACCCGGGACTAGCGGGAGTTAGCGAGCAGTACTTC. This codes for CASSYPGLAGVSEQYF.

This chain connects TRBV19 to TRBJ2-1; 13 bases are shared with TRBD2. Germline V gene sequence: CDR1 LNHDA, CDR2 SQIVND (reference sequence). V lost 7 bases and J lost 5; bases outside the gene matches: 8. CDR3 length: 16 amino acids. The CDR3 loop is CASNKWTSGRHNEQFF. The CDR3 nucleotides are TGTGCCAGTAATAAGTGGACTAGCGGGAGACACAATGAGCAGTTCTTC.

This sequence joins TRBV10-2 and TRBJ2-7; perhaps TRBD1 as D (6 bases). This CDR3 is 14 amino acids long. CDR1 is WSHSY, CDR2 SAAADI, per germline. Trimming stripped 8 bases from V and 1 base from J, with 15 bases between. CDR3 nucleotide sequence: TGCGCCAGCGCGATCTTACAGGGTTCCTACGAGCAGTACTTC. Amino acids: CASAILQGSYEQYF.

The chain joins TRBV7-2 to TRBJ2-7, with 9 bases matching TRBD1. CDR3 length: 13 residues. Trimming removed 7 bases from V and 1 base from J; junction bases left unmatched: 2. CDR1 SGHTA and CDR2 FQGNSA come from the germline V gene. The CDR3: CASTGQGSYEQYF. The CDR3 region has the DNA TGTGCCAGCACGGGACAGGGATCCTACGAGCAGTACTTC.

This clone has a handful of counts. The rearrangement joins TRBV30 to TRBJ1-1; D unclear. This CDR3 has 11 amino acids. Per germline, CDR1 GTSNPN and CDR2 SVGIG (reference sequence). The V end lost 8 bases, the J end lost 5 bases, and 12 bases lay between the germline ends. The CDR3 here is CADSRETEAFF. The DNA of the CDR3 is TGTGCCGATTCAAGGGAGACTGAAGCTTTCTTT.

The rearrangement uses TRBV5-1 and TRBJ2-3, with D unclear. V was pared by 3 bases and J by 5 bases, with 10 bases between. Germline values: CDR1 SGHRS, CDR2 YFSETQ. CDR3 size: 13 residues. This CDR3 is CASSYPLEDTQYF. CDR3 bases: TGCGCCAGCAGCTACCCACTCGAAGATACGCAGTATTTT.

This clone was picked up a small number of times. The genes are TRBV7-8 and TRBJ1-1; D not certain. This CDR3 has 13 amino acids. The V and J ends lost 0 bases and 5 bases respectively, with 7 bases between them. CDR1 is SGHVS and CDR2 is FQNEAQ in the germline V gene. The CDR3, as DNA: TGTGCCAGCAGCTTAGCGCTGGAGACTGAAGCTTTCTTT. It specifies CASSLALETEAFF.